This TCR beta chain appears in the sequencing data of a study of cytomegalovirus exposure and HLA in healthy donors. Whole-study findings and limits: Later findings reportedly placed an Asian-associated ancestry cluster below the roughly 730-donor mean for N-insertions.

The PCR made use of 60 Vbeta and 13 Jbeta primers. Measured with immunoSEQ multiplex PCR; TCRdb has only the in-frame clones, and not every one. Of around 100,000 clones listed, around 70% are singletons. As concerns this clone: Its antigen is undetermined.

This TCR was recovered from a man aged 30 to 45 in good health and CMV-seropositive. The source material was PBMCs.

In nucleotides, the CDR3 is TGCGCCAGCAGCCAGGCTTACAAGGGGAGGAAAAGCTCCTATAATTCACCCCTCCACTTT. It codes for CASSQAYKGRKSSYNSPLHF. This chain uses TRBV4-1 with TRBJ1-6; tentatively, D is TRBD1 (5 bases). The CDR3 is 20 residues long. V was clipped by 3 bases and J by 0 bases, with 21 bases between them. Germline loops: CDR1 MGHRA, CDR2 YSYEKL.